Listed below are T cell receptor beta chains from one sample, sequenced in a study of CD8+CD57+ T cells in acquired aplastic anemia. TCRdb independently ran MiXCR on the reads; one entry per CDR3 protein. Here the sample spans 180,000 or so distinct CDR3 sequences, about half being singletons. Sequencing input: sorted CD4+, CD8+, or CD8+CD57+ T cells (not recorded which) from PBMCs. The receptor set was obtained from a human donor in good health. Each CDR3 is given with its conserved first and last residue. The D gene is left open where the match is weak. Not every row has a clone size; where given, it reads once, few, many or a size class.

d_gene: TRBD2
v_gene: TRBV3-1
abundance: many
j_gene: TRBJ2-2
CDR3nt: TGTGCCAGCAGCCGCCGGACTAGCGGGAGAGTGACCGGGGAGCTGTTTTTT
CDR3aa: CASSRRTSGRVTGELFF

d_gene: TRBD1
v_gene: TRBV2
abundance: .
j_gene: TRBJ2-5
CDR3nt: TGTGCCAGAGGACAGGGCCAAGAGACCCAGTACTTC
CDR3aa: CARGQGQETQYF

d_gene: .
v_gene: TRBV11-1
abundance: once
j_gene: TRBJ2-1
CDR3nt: TGTGCCAGCAGCTTAGGTGCAGGGAGAGGCAATGAGCAGTTCTTC
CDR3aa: CASSLGAGRGNEQFF

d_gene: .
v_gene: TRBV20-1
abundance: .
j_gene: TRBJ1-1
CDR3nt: TGCAGTGCTAGAGATCAAACCGACACTGAAGCTTTCTTT
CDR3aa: CSARDQTDTEAFF

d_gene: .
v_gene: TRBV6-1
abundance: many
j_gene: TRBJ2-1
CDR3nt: TGTGCCAGCAGTGAAGTCGGATACCTGGAATACCATGAGCAGTTCTTC
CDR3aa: CASSEVGYLEYHEQFF

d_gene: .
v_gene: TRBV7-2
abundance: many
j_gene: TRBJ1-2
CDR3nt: TGTGCCAGCAGCTTATCCGCTAACTATGGCTACACCTTC
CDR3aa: CASSLSANYGYTF

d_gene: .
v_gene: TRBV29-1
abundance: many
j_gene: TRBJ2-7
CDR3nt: TGCAGCGTTGAAACAACCCAGCCCTACGAGCAGTACTTC
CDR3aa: CSVETTQPYEQYF

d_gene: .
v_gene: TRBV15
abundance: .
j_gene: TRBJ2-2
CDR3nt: TGTGCCACTTCCGGGGGGCGCGGCACCGGGGAGCTGTTTTTT
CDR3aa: CATSGGRGTGELFF

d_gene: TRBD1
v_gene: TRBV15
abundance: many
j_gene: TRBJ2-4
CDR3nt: TGTGCCACCAGCAGAGAGACCTTATCGACAGGGATAGCCAAAAACATTCAGTACTTC
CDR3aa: CATSRETLSTGIAKNIQYF

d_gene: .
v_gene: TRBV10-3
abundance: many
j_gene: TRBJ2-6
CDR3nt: TGTGCCATCAGTGACCCGGCGGTCTCTGGGGCCAACGTCCTGACTTTC
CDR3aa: CAISDPAVSGANVLTF

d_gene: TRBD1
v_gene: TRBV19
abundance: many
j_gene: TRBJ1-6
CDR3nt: TGTGCCAGTAGCATACGGGACAGTAATTCACCCCTCCACTTT
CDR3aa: CASSIRDSNSPLHF

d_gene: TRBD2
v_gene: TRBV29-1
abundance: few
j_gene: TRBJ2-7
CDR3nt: TGCAGCGTATATTCCGGGACTAGCGCGTACGAGCAGTACTTC
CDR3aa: CSVYSGTSAYEQYF

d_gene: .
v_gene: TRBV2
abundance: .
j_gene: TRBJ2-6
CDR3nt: TGTGCCAGCAGTGAATTCTTAGCCAACGTCCTGACTTTC
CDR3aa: CASSEFLANVLTF

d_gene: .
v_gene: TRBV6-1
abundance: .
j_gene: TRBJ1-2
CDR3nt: TGTGCCAGCATTCGCTGGCAAATCAACACGATCGGAGGCTACACCTTC
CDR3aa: CASIRWQINTIGGYTF

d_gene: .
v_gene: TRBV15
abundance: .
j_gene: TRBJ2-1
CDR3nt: TGTGCCACCAGCAGAGATCTCAGTGGGCTAGTTGGTGAGCAGTTCTTC
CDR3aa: CATSRDLSGLVGEQFF

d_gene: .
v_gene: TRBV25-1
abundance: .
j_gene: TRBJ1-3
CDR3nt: TGTGCCAGCAGTGAATTGGACGCACTGCCTGGAAACACCACATATTTT
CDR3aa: CASSELDALPGNTTYF

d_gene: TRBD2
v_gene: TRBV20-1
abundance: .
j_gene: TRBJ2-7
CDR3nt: TGCAGTGGCGTTTCCGGGACTAGCGGGAGTATCTACTTC
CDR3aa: CSGVSGTSGSIYF

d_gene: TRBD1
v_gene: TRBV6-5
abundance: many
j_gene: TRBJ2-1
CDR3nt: TGTGCCAGCAGTTACGGACAGGGGACTCGGAATGAGCAGTTCTTC
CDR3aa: CASSYGQGTRNEQFF

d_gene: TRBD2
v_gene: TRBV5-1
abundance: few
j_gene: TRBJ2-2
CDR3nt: TGCGCCAGCAGCTTGGAGCTAGCGGGAGAGGCCGGGGAGCTGTTTTTT
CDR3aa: CASSLELAGEAGELFF

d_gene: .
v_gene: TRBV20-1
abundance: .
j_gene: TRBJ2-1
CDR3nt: TGCAGTGCTAGTCCAGGGATAGTGGGGGGTAAGCAGTTCTTC
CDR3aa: CSASPGIVGGKQFF

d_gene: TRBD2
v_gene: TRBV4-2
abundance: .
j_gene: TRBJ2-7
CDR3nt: TGTGCCAGCAGCCTTGGGGGGGAGAGCTCCTACGAGCAGTACTTC
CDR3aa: CASSLGGESSYEQYF

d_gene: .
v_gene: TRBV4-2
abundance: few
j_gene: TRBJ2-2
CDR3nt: TGTGCCAGCAGCCCAGGCGGGGACTTCACCGGGGAGCTGTTTTTT
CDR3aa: CASSPGGDFTGELFF

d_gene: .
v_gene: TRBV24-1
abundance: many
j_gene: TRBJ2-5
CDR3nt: TGTGCCACCAGGTCAGCCGGGGGACCGCAAGAGACCCAGTACTTC
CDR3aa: CATRSAGGPQETQYF

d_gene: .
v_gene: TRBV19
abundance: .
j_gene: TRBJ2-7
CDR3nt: TGTGCCAGTAGTATCCCGGGCGGGGAGCTGTACTTC
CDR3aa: CASSIPGGELYF

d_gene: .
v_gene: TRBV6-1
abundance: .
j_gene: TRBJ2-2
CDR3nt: TGTGCCAGCAGTCTAGGGGCAGGGGTCACCGGGGAGCTGTTTTTT
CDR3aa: CASSLGAGVTGELFF

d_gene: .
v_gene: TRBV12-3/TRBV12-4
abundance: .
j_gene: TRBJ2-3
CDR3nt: TGTGCCAGCAGTTTAACTCAGGACAGTAGCGCAGATACGCAGTATTTT
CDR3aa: CASSLTQDSSADTQYF

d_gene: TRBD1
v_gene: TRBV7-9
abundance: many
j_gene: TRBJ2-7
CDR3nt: TGTGCCAGCAGCAGACAGGGAGAGCAGTACTTC
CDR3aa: CASSRQGEQYF

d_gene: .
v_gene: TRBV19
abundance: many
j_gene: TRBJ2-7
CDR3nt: TGTGCCAGTAGTCTAACCGCCAGGGATCCCTACGAGCAGTACTTC
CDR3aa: CASSLTARDPYEQYF

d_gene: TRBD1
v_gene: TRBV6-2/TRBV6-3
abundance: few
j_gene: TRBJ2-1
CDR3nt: TGTGCCAGCAGTTCCCGGGACAGGGGGGGGAATGAGCAGTTCTTC
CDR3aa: CASSSRDRGGNEQFF

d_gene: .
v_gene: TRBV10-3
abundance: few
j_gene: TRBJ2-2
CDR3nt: TGTGCCACCGTTCCGGCGCACACCGGGGAGCTGTTTTTT
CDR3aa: CATVPAHTGELFF

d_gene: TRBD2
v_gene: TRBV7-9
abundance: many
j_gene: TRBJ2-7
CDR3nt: TGTGCCAGCAGCTTAACTACGTCCCGGGGGGGTTCCTACGAGCAGTACTTC
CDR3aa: CASSLTTSRGGSYEQYF

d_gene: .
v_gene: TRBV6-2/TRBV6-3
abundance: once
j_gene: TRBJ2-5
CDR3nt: TGTGCCAGCAGTTACACAGGGCCAGAGACCCAGTACTTC
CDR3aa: CASSYTGPETQYF

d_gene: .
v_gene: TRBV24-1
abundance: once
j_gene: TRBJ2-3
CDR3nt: TGTGCCACCAGGGCAGAGGTCACAGATACGCAGTATTTT
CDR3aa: CATRAEVTDTQYF

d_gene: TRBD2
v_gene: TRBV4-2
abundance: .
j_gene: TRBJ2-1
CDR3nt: TGTGCCAGCAGCCCCGCGGGGAGCGGGGGATACAATGAGCAGTTCTTC
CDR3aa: CASSPAGSGGYNEQFF

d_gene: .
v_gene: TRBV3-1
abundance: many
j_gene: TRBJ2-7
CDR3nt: TGTGCCAGCAAGGGTGGGTCCTACGAGCAGTACTTC
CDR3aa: CASKGGSYEQYF

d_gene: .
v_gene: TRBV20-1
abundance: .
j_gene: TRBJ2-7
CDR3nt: TGCAGTGCTAGAGGGACATTCGGGCGCGAGCAGTACTTC
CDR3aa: CSARGTFGREQYF

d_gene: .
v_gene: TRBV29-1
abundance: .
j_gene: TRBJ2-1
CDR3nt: TGCAGCGTTGTTCCGGGAGCGAATAATTACAATGAGCAGTTCTTC
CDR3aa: CSVVPGANNYNEQFF

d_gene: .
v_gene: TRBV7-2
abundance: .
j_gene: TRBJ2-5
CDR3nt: TGTGCCAGCAGCTTCGCCGCTGAAGAGACCCAGTACTTC
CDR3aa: CASSFAAEETQYF

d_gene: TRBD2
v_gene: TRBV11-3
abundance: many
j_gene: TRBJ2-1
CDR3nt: TGTGCCAGCAGACGACTAGCGGGAGGCAATGAGCAGTTCTTC
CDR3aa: CASRRLAGGNEQFF

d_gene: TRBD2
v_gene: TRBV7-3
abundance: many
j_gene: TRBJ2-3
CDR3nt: TGTGCCAGCAGCTTAAATAGCGGGACGGGGGCAGATACGCAGTATTTT
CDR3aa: CASSLNSGTGADTQYF

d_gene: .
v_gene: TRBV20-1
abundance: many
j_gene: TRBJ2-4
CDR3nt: TGCAGTGCTAGAGACAGGGACACGATGACAATACTAGCCAAAAACATTCAGTACTTC
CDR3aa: CSARDRDTMTILAKNIQYF

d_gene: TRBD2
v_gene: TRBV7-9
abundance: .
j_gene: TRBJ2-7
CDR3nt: TGTGCCAGCAGCTTAGTAGCGGGGTACGAGCAGTACTTC
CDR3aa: CASSLVAGYEQYF

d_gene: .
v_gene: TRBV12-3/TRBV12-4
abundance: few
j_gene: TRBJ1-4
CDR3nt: TGTGCCAGCACTAAAAGGCCAGTTGGCGGAAAACTGTTTTTT
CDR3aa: CASTKRPVGGKLFF

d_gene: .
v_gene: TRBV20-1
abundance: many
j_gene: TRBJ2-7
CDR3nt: TGCAGTGCTAGCGAGGACAACCTACGGCAGTACTTC
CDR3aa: CSASEDNLRQYF

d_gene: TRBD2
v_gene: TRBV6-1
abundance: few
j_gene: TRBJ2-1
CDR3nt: TGTGCCAGCAGTGGGGAAGTTCTAGCGGGAAAGCAGTTCTTC
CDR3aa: CASSGEVLAGKQFF

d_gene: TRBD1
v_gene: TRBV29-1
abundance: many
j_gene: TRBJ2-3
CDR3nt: TGCAGCGTTGACAGGGACAGGGGGTCCACCCCAACGCAGTATTTT
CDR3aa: CSVDRDRGSTPTQYF

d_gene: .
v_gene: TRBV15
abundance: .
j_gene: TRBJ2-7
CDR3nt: TGTGCCACCAGCAGATTACAGGGTGCCCACGAGCAGTACTTC
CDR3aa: CATSRLQGAHEQYF

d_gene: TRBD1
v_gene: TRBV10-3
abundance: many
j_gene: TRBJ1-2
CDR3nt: TGTGCCATCAGGGGGACAGAGAACTATGGCTACACCTTC
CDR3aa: CAIRGTENYGYTF

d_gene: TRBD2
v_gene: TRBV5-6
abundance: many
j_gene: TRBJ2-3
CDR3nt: TGTGCCAGCAGCTCCCCACTTAGCGGGCGCAACACAGATACGCAGTATTTT
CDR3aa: CASSSPLSGRNTDTQYF

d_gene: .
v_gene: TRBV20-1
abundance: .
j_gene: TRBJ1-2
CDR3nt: TGCAGTGCTAGGGACAGTCTTTCCGGCTACACCTTC
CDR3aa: CSARDSLSGYTF

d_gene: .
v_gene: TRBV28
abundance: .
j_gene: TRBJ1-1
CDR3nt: TGTGCCAGCCTCTCGCGGGGAGATAGGGCTTTCTTT
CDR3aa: CASLSRGDRAFF

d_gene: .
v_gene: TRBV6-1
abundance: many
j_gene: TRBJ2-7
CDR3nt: TGTGCCAGCAGTGAAGCCCGAGGCCACACTTACTTC
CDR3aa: CASSEARGHTYF

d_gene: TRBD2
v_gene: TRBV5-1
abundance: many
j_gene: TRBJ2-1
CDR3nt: TGCGCCAGCAGCTACCTAGCGGGAGCTGTCAATGAGCAGTTCTTC
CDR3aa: CASSYLAGAVNEQFF

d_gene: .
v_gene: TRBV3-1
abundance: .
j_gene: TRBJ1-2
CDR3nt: TGTGCCAGCAGCCAAGGTGGCGTAGGACATGGCTACACCTTC
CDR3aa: CASSQGGVGHGYTF

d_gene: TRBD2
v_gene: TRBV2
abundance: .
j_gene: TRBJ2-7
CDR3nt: TGTGCCAGCAGTGAAGTGACTAGCGGAACCTACGAGCAGTACTTC
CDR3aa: CASSEVTSGTYEQYF

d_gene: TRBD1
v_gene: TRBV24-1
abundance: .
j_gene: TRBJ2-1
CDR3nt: TGTGCCACCAGTGCCCACTGGGACAGGGGGCAGGATGAGCAGTTCTTC
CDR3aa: CATSAHWDRGQDEQFF

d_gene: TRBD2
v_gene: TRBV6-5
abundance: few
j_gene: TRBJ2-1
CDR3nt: TGTGCCAGCAGTTACTCAGGACTAGGAAGCTCCTACAATGAGCAGTTCTTC
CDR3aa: CASSYSGLGSSYNEQFF